Each of the 21 T cell receptor beta chains below was sequenced from the same sample in a study of identical twins. TCRdb fed the 5' RACE reads into MiXCR, producing one record per CDR3 protein. The sample records fewer than 250,000 distinct CDR3 sequences, around 7.6% being singletons. This sample also belongs to another study, concerning yellow fever vaccine responses in identical twins.

The sequencing sample was made of CD8+ T cells sorted from blood. Source of these receptors: a woman between 18 and 29 years old in good health.

In its sample, this clonotype was seen a few times. V and J are TRBV6-1 and TRBJ2-7, with D possibly called TRBD1 or TRBD2 (5 bases each). Germline V gene sequence: CDR1 MNHNS, CDR2 SASEGT. The length of the CDR3 is 15 residues. Trimming cost V 6 bases and J 2 bases, with 17 bases left between them. CDR3 protein: CASSARDDGPYEQYV. The CDR3 DNA is TGTGCCAGCAGCGCCCGGGACGACGGGCCCTACGAGCAGTACGTC.

This clonotype occurred a few times. V and J are TRBV9 and TRBJ2-3; 9 nucleotides match TRBD1. CDR1 is SGDLS and CDR2 is YYNGEE in the germline V gene. This CDR3 spans 16 amino acids. With 3 bases clipped from V and 4 bases from J, the junction kept 9 bases outside the gene matches. This CDR3 is CASSDPGQGVADTQYF. CDR3 DNA: TGTGCCAGCAGCGATCCGGGACAGGGAGTGGCAGATACGCAGTATTTT.

V is TRBV18 and J is TRBJ2-7; D remains ambiguous. Germline V gene lookup returns CDR1 KGHSH and CDR2 LQKENI. The CDR3 contains 15 residues. Trimming left V 0 bases short and J 0 bases short, with 9 bases between. This chain's CDR3 is CASSPPNANSYEQYF. DNA of the CDR3: TGTGCCAGCTCACCACCGAATGCGAACTCCTACGAGCAGTACTTC.

The chain recombines TRBV20-1 with TRBJ2-7; D call uncertain. The CDR3 has 11 amino acids. The V end lost 6 bases, the J end lost 7 bases, and 13 bases lay between the germline ends. Germline assignment: CDR1 DFQATT and CDR2 SNEGSKA (reference sequence). The CDR3 is CSARLVSEQYV. In DNA form, the CDR3 reads TGCAGTGCCCGCCTTGTTTCTGAGCAGTACGTC.

The genes are TRBV4-1 and TRBJ2-3; unclear D gene. The CDR3 loop spans 18 amino acids. The V and J ends lost 1 base and 0 bases respectively, with 17 bases between them. CDR1 and CDR2 (germline): MGHRA, YSYEKL. The CDR3 is CASSQVPNLRTSTDTQYF. DNA for the CDR3: TGCGCCAGCAGCCAAGTCCCAAACTTGAGAACTAGCACAGATACGCAGTATTTT.

This clonotype was seen ten or more times. The V and J genes are TRBV11-3 and TRBJ1-2; possibly TRBD1 for D (5 bases). The germline V gene has CDR1 SGHNT and CDR2 YENEEA. The V gene lost 5 bases and the J gene lost 5 bases, with 12 bases spanning the gap. The CDR3 loop spans 13 amino acids. For the CDR3, the DNA is TGTGCCAGCAGCCCCCGGGGACTATATGGCTACACCTTC. Amino acid sequence: CASSPRGLYGYTF.

This clonotype was counted between two and nine times. The rearrangement links TRBV6-5 to TRBJ2-1, with 9 bases aligning to TRBD2. The V gene's germline CDR1 is MNHEY and CDR2 SVGAGI. The V segment lost 2 bases and the J segment 9 bases; nucleotides outside the gene matches: 14. There are 17 residues in the CDR3. CDR3 coding DNA: TGTGCCAGCAGTTACCCTACAGGCGGGGGGGGGAACGTTGAGCAGTTCTTC. It codes for CASSYPTGGGGNVEQFF.

V and J are TRBV15 and TRBJ1-6, with D perhaps matching TRBD1 (5 bases). The CDR3 is 14 residues long. V was trimmed by 6 bases and J by 5 bases, leaving 11 bases between them. Germline assignment: CDR1 LNHNV and CDR2 YYDKDF (reference sequence). CDR3 residues: CATSTWGNNSPLHF. CDR3 DNA: TGTGCCACCAGTACGTGGGGGAATAATTCACCCCTCCACTTT.

This clonotype was detected only a few times. The chain has TRBV5-1 and TRBJ2-3; 8 bases line up with TRBD2. The V gene's germline CDR1 is SGHRS and CDR2 YFSETQ. The CDR3 runs to 16 residues. Trimming at V came to 3 bases and at J to 3 bases, leaving 9 bases not matched to a gene. The DNA for the CDR3 is TGCGCCAGCAGCTCGCGGGGACTAGGAGCAACAGATACGCAGTATTTT. This codes for CASSSRGLGATDTQYF.

This clonotype has a handful of counts. The chain combines TRBV5-6 with TRBJ2-7; 7 bases are shared with TRBD1. This CDR3 is 16 amino acids long. CDR1 and CDR2 from the germline V gene are SGHDT and YYEEEE. J lost 1 base, V lost 4 bases, and 11 bases had no gene match. CDR3 in DNA: TGTGCCAGCAGCGATTCGACAGGGTCTTTATCCTACGAGCAGTACTTC. Residues: CASSDSTGSLSYEQYF. Full variable domain (outside the CDR3, taken from reference TRBV5-6 and TRBJ2-7): DAGVTQSPTHLIKTRGQQVTLRCSPKSGHDTVSWYQQALGQGPQFIFQYYEEEERQRGNFPDRFSGHQFPNYSSELNVNALLLGDSALYLCASSDSTGSLSYEQYFGPGTRLTVT.

In this sample, this clonotype turned up a few times. The chain employs TRBV27 and TRBJ2-6, with D hard to call. Germline loops: CDR1 MNHEY, CDR2 SMNVEV (reference sequence). The V end lost 6 bases, the J end lost 0 bases, and 9 bases lay between the germline ends. This CDR3 contains 15 residues. The CDR3 DNA follows: TGTGCCAGCAGCCGTGGGGTCTCTGGGGCCAACGTCCTGACTTTC. It specifies CASSRGVSGANVLTF.

This clonotype was detected a few times. The chain has TRBV5-5 and TRBJ1-3; D is undetermined. Germline V gene sequence: CDR1 SGHKS, CDR2 YYEKEE (reference sequence). Trimming pared 2 bases from V and 4 bases from J, leaving 13 bases between. The CDR3 runs 15 residues. The CDR3 DNA is TGTGCCAGCAGCTTTGGAGGGAGTTCAGGAAACACCATATATTTT. It translates to CASSFGGSSGNTIYF.

This clonotype was found many times. V usage is TRBV12-3 or TRBV12-4 and J usage is TRBJ2-3, with D tentatively TRBD1 (5 bases). This CDR3 contains 14 residues. V lost 8 bases and J lost 2, with 14 bases in between. This CDR3 reads CASVWGRHTDTQYF. CDR3 nucleotides: TGTGCCAGCGTTTGGGGCAGACACACAGATACGCAGTATTTT.

This clonotype was counted between two and nine times. The V gene is TRBV18, the J gene TRBJ1-1, with D possibly being TRBD1 (5 bases). The CDR3 contains 15 residues. Germline values: CDR1 KGHSH, CDR2 LQKENI. V gave up 1 base and J gave up 5 bases, with 14 bases separating them. The CDR3 DNA sequence: TGTGCCAGCTCACCACTCTCAGGGTCAGGGACTGAAGCTTTCTTT. Translation: CASSPLSGSGTEAFF.

The chain joins TRBV6-5 to TRBJ2-2; 10 bases agree with TRBD2. Germline trimming cut 0 bases from V and 4 bases from J; bases unmatched to any gene: 2. Germline V gives CDR1 MNHEY, CDR2 SVGAGI. The CDR3 consists of 16 residues. CDR3 coding DNA: TGTGCCAGCAGTTACTCGAGGACTAGCGGCACCGGGGAGCTGTTTTTT. Protein sequence: CASSYSRTSGTGELFF.

This clonotype was seen at least ten times. The gene calls are TRBV2 and TRBJ2-3; TRBD1 might be the D (6 bases). The V and J ends lost 5 bases and 7 bases respectively, with 19 bases between them. The germline V gene encodes CDR1 SNHLY and CDR2 FYNNEI. The CDR3 runs 15 residues. The CDR3 coding sequence is TGTGCCAGCAGTCTATCTAGAGGGGGACGGAATACGCAGTATTTT. Encoded protein: CASSLSRGGRNTQYF.

This clonotype was seen many times. The chain joins TRBV7-9 to TRBJ2-5; 7 nucleotides line up with TRBD1. Germline-derived CDR1 and CDR2 are SEHNR and FQNEAQ (reference sequence). The ends lost 5 bases at V and 3 bases at J; junction bases unmatched: 15. The CDR3 covers 17 residues. In nucleotides, the CDR3 is TGTGCCAGCAGCGCGCAAGGCGGGCGGACAGGAAAAGAGACCCAGTACTTC. Translated: CASSAQGGRTGKETQYF.

In this sample, this clonotype turned up a few times. The chain combines TRBV7-8 with TRBJ1-4; D is ambiguous. Per the germline V gene, CDR1 is SGHVS and CDR2 is FQNEAQ. The CDR3 is made up of 13 amino acids. Trimming removed 4 bases from V and 2 bases from J, with 5 bases in between. The CDR3 sequence: CASSSETNEKLFF. The CDR3 DNA is TGTGCCAGCAGCTCTGAGACTAATGAAAAACTGTTTTTT.

This clonotype came up many times. V gene TRBV7-8 combines with J gene TRBJ2-7; TRBD2 matches at 9 bases. V gave up 7 bases and J gave up 1 base; unmatched junction bases: 14. Germline CDR1 and CDR2: SGHVS and FQNEAQ. The CDR3 runs 17 residues. The CDR3, as DNA: TGTGCCAGCAACCGCGGGGGGGTTTACAGGAGTTCCTACGAGCAGTACGTC. Residues: CASNRGGVYRSSYEQYV.

This clonotype has a handful of counts. The chain links TRBV11-3 to TRBJ2-1; weak D call: TRBD2 (6 bases). The germline V and J ends were trimmed by 0 bases and 8 bases, with 20 bases remaining between them. CDR1 SGHNT and CDR2 YENEEA come from the germline V gene. The CDR3 consists of 17 residues. CDR3 in amino acids: CASSLDAWEDGMYEQFF. The CDR3 region has the DNA TGTGCCAGCAGCTTAGATGCTTGGGAGGATGGGATGTATGAGCAGTTCTTC.

This clonotype was observed a few times. The V gene is TRBV2, the J gene TRBJ2-1; TRBD2 matches at 13 bases. The V segment lost 8 bases and the J segment 8 bases; nucleotides outside the gene matches: 9. CDR1 and CDR2 from the germline V gene are SNHLY and FYNNEI. This CDR3 spans 15 amino acids. The CDR3 DNA reads as TGTGCCAGCGCCGCCACTAGCGGGGGGGCGGATGAGCAGTTCTTC. Its protein is CASAATSGGADEQFF. Supplemented by reference TRBV2 and TRBJ2-1, the full variable domain reads EPEVTQTPSHQVTQMGQEVILRCVPISNHLYFYWYRQILGQKVEFLVSFYNNEISEKSEIFDDQFSVERPDGSNFTLKIRSTKLEDSAMYFCASAATSGGADEQFFGPGTRLTVL.